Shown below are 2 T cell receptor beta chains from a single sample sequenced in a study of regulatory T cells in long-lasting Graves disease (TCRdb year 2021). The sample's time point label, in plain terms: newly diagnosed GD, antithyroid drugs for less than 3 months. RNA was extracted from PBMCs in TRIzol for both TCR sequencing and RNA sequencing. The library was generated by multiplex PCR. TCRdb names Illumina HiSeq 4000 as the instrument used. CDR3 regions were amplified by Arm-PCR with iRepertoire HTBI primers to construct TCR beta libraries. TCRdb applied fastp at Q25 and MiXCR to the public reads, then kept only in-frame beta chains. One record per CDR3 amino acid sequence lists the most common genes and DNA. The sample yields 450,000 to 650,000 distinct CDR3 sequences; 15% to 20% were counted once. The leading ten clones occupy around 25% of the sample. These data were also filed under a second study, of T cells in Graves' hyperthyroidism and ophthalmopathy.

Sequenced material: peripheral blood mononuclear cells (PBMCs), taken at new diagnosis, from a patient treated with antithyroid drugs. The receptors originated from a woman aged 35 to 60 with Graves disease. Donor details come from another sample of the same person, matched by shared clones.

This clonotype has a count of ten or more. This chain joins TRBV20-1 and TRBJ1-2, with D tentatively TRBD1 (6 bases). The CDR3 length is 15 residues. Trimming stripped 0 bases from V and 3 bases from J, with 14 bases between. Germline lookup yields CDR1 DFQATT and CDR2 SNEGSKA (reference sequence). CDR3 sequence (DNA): TGCAGTGCTAGAGATCTTAGACAGGCGTACTATGGCTACACCTTC. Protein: CSARDLRQAYYGYTF.

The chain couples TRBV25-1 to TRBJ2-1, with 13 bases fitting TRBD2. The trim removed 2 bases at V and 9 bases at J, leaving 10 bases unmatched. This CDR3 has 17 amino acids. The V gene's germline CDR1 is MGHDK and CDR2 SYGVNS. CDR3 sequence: CASSEPGLAGARGEQFF. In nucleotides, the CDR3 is TGTGCCAGCAGTGAACCCGGACTAGCGGGGGCGAGAGGTGAGCAGTTCTTC.